This TCR beta chain was recorded in a study of regulatory T cells in long-lasting Graves disease. The study's findings and limits: Comparison showed that persistent patients shared more public clonotypes (about 2,700) than new patients (about 880).

Arm-PCR of CDR3 regions with iRepertoire HTBI primers generated TCR beta libraries. TCRdb fed the multiplex PCR reads into MiXCR, producing one record per CDR3 protein. The data show more than 300,000 distinct CDR3 sequences, with roughly a fifth seen just once and roughly 29% held by the top ten. This clonotype was seen more than once but under ten times. Its matching antigen is unknown. Germline trimming cut 2 bases from V and 2 bases from J; bases unmatched to any gene: 3. The CDR3 has 15 residues. The germline V gene has CDR1 LGHDT and CDR2 YNNKEL (reference sequence). Indicated time point: persistent/refractory GD, antithyroid drugs over 5 years with positive TRAb. Scientists built the TCR library using RNA that was extracted from PBMCs. Enrollment of patients was through an endocrinology department in Xi'an, China.

This TCR was sampled from a female donor with Graves disease. This chain uses TRBV3-1 with TRBJ1-5, with TRBD1 matching over 7 bases. Source: peripheral blood mononuclear cells (PBMCs), taken when the disease was refractory, from a patient treated with antithyroid drugs. CDR3 coding DNA: TGTGCCAGCAGCCAAAGGGGGCGAGGCAATCAGCCCCAGCATTTT. Translation: CASSQRGRGNQPQHF.